The T cell receptor beta chain described here comes from a study of blood T cell repertoires in COVID-19. The overall study: Whether acute or convalescent, the COVID-19 samples came from the United States, Italy and Spain. In each case, the material was cDNA or gDNA derived from T cells, B-cell-depleted T cells, or PBMCs.

Authors' data handling: Using reference gene primer amplification, nucleated cell counts were estimated. Produced via immunoSEQ multiplex PCR; TCRdb's table is partial and in-frame only. The V and J calls and the clone size are those of that table, but D and trimming were determined from the DNA. Found here are some 100,000 clones, 70% to 90% of them singletons; the top ten hold 5%. The CDR3 runs 14 residues. V lost 2 bases and J 10 bases, leaving 17 bases between the germline ends. CDR1 is MDHEN and CDR2 is SYDVKM in the germline V gene. This receptor was obtained from a human donor in a cohort sampled during active COVID-19. This chain connects TRBV28 to TRBJ1-1; D uncertain. Sequencing was performed on peripheral blood. The CDR3, as DNA: TGTGCCAGCAGTTTACAGGTACCCCCCTTCGGAGCTTTCTTT. It yields the protein CASSLQVPPFGAFF. Supplemented by reference TRBV28 and TRBJ1-1, the full variable domain reads DVKVTQSSRYLVKRTGEKVFLECVQDMDHENMFWYRQDPGLGLRLIYFSYDVKMKEKGDIPEGYSVSREKKERFSLILESASTNQTSMYLCASSLQVPPFGAFFGQGTRLTVV.